This T cell receptor beta chain was retrieved from a study of regulatory T cells in long-lasting Graves disease (dated by TCRdb to the early 2020s). In the study overall: Patients with newly diagnosed Graves' disease had been on antithyroid drugs for under 3 months. Peripheral blood TCR sequencing and RNA sequencing compared persistent Graves' disease patients with newly diagnosed Graves' disease patients. The study was registered as a clinical trial and conducted in China. A total of around 35 samples were covered by TCR sequencing, comprising some 13 persistent and 20 or so newly diagnosed Graves' disease patients. Findings and caveats that apply to the study as a whole: Preferential use of TRBV28, TRBJ1-2 and TRBJ2-5 was observed in persistent disease, whereas TRBV20-1 and TRBJ2-1 were favored in newly diagnosed disease. The authors acknowledged the small sample size as a limitation that may reduce accuracy. More public clonotypes were shared among persistent patients (approximately 3,000) than among newly diagnosed patients (roughly 1,000). Sequencing and analysis were limited to the TCR beta chain. Peripheral blood alone was examined, since thyroid tissue, which constituted the primary lesion, could not be accessed. Lower TCR Shannon entropy and fewer highly expanded clones were observed in persistent Graves' disease patients than in newly diagnosed patients, which suggested clonal expansion.

The sample's time point label, in plain terms: newly diagnosed GD, antithyroid drugs for less than 3 months. RNA was extracted from PBMCs in TRIzol for both TCR sequencing and RNA sequencing. The diagnosis of Graves' disease was made according to American Thyroid Association guidelines. Patients were recruited from an endocrinology department in Xi'an, China. From each patient, 8 to 10 milliliters of peripheral blood was collected into an EDTA anticoagulant tube. Ficoll Paque Plus density gradient separation was used to isolate PBMCs, and no additional T cell sorting was done. An Agilent 2100 Bioanalyzer and agarose gel were used to assess RNA quality, and a NanoDrop 2000 was used to measure RNA concentration. Library preparation used multiplex PCR. Sequencing instrument: Illumina HiSeq 4000. TCR beta libraries were built with iRepertoire HTBI primers and Arm-PCR amplification of CDR3 regions. PCR products were gel purified before sequencing. The study's own analysis went as follows. Gene usage analysis of CDR3 amino acid clonotypes relied on the 62 TRBV and about 15 TRBJ segments identified across samples. COPE and FqMerger were used to merge filtered high-quality paired reads into contigs. BLAST was used to align contigs to the IMGT TRBV, TRBD and TRBJ reference genes, and CDR3 was defined following IMGT. Highly expanded clones were defined as clonotypes with a frequency above 0.1%. Shannon entropy was used to measure repertoire diversity, and the Gini coefficient was used to measure V-J evenness. A clonotype was considered public if more than one individual shared it. TCRdb applied fastp at Q25 and MiXCR to the public reads, then kept only in-frame beta chains. Every entry covers one CDR3 protein and lists the most common genes and DNA from its rows. The V and J calls come from TCRdb's annotation, not from the publication. The table for this sample lists fewer than 500,000 distinct CDR3 sequences; around 15% of them were counted only once. Of the sample, about 12% falls within the top ten clones.

Trimming costs V 6 bases and J 3 bases, and their ends lie 15 bases apart. Its CDR3 holds 14 amino acids, cysteine through phenylalanine. The only DNA kept is the CDR3, 42 bases in frame from the first base. Comment on this clonotype: Its antigen remains undetermined. No clone much larger than this one lies a single base away; base qualities are absent.

The same specimen was also included in a second study, on T cells in Graves' hyperthyroidism and ophthalmopathy. From the second report: Stable Graves' hyperthyroidism was defined as the absence of progression to ophthalmopathy over 18 months of follow-up. Hyperthyroidism patients were newly diagnosed, with disease duration under 2 months, and aged 18 to 65 years. Exclusion was applied to patients with uncontrolled infections, other autoimmune diseases, pregnancy or lactation. Diagnoses were established on the basis of clinical symptoms, serum thyroxine and TRAb, thyroid ultrasound, and orbital computed tomography. The TCR CDR3 was subjected to a first round of RT-PCR using the HTBI primer set and the Qiagen OneStep RT-PCR kit. Most expanded thyroid clonotypes (frequency above 0.001) were also found in blood, which suggests that blood repertoires may mirror thyroid immune responses. In cross-validation, a model built on a 13 V-J signature told ophthalmopathy apart from stable hyperthyroidism with 87.88% sensitivity and around 84% specificity, and in testing the same model reached 80%/75%. In validation, progression to ophthalmopathy was predicted by the model with almost 71% sensitivity and 72.22% specificity, a median of about 6.8 months before onset. To identify distinguishing TCR V-J signatures, a discovery cohort of some 100 patients was used, comprising 43 with Graves' ophthalmopathy and around 57 with stable Graves' hyperthyroidism. Prospective prediction of ophthalmopathy was tested in an independent validation cohort of approximately 19 hyperthyroidism patients and 17 patients who later progressed to ophthalmopathy. For training and testing, the roughly 93 patients in the discovery cohort were randomly divided in a 7:3 ratio. In several Graves' hyperthyroidism patients, the study also compared T-cell repertoires from thyroid tissue with T-cell repertoires from blood. Following sampling, methimazole starting at 30 mg daily was given to hyperthyroidism patients, and high-dose intravenous methylprednisolone was given to ophthalmopathy patients. Libraries were constructed in a second round of multiplex PCR, after which size selection and purification were performed. The libraries were sequenced on an Illumina HiSeq2000 using paired-end 100 bp reads. Raw data were processed with SOAPnuke, discarding reads with adapters, uncalled bases, mean Phred below 15, or no exact constant-primer or identifier match. COPE v1.2.5 was used to merge high-quality paired reads, and clonotypes were defined as unique nucleotide sequences. Clonotypes were aligned to IMGT TRBV, TRBD and TRBJ reference segments using MiTCR v1.1. The analysis was restricted to V-J combinations with a frequency above 0.0001, which together covered 99.2% of the repertoires. The TCS score was defined as the ratio of F50 (clonal expansion) to E x V (chaos), calculated using BLOSUM62-based TCRdist between CDR3 peptides within each V-J. Welch's t-statistics and random forest reduced around 550 V-J features to 10 to 15, which were used in a naive Bayes classifier (R e1071). Sample size was not statistically predetermined, and investigators were not blinded to group allocation. According to the paper, TCR Vbeta CDR3 sequencing was carried out on some 140 peripheral blood samples, which came from 40 to 45 ophthalmopathy, fewer than 80 hyperthyroidism and roughly 17 progressor patients.

The specimen comprised peripheral blood mononuclear cells (PBMCs), sampled at new diagnosis, from a patient treated with antithyroid drugs. The rearrangement combines TRBV12-3 or TRBV12-4 with TRBJ2-7, and possibly TRBD2, on 6 matching bases. The clonotype comes from a man aged 35-49 years with Graves disease. Donor details come from another sample of the same person, matched by shared clones. CDR3 region: CASSWGDSGYEQYF. The nucleotide sequence reads as follows: TGTGCCAGCAGCTGGGGGGACTCGGGCTACGAGCAGTACTTC.